This T cell receptor beta chain was observed in a study of CD8+ T cells in alopecia areata. Study at large: Treated patients received oral tofacitinib, 5 to 10 mg twice daily. Findings and caveats of the study: Patients shared TCRs less clearly than mice did, possibly owing to HLA.

Lesional scalp punch biopsies and peripheral blood came from alopecia areata patients. Isolated RNA was reverse transcribed into cDNA used as the sequencing template. Method: immunoSEQ multiplex PCR; TCRdb's copy keeps in-frame clones and lacks some. The table includes 150,000 to 200,000 clones, about 60% detected once. On this clone: Its antigen is unidentified.

The source was CD4+ T cells sorted from blood, collected at week 0. This clonotype was obtained from a human donor with alopecia areata.

The CDR3 nucleotides are TGTGCCAGTAGTATCACGAGCGGGGGGGCCCCTGGGGCCAACGTCCTGACTTTC. Translated: CASSITSGGAPGANVLTF. The gene calls are TRBV19 and TRBJ2-6; 10 bases align to TRBD2. This CDR3 has 18 amino acids. The junction had 7 bases not matched to a gene; V was cut back by 3 bases and J by 2 bases. In germline, CDR1 is LNHDA, CDR2 SQIVND (reference sequence).